This TCR beta chain was sequenced in a study of cytomegalovirus exposure and HLA in healthy donors. Whole-study findings and limits: Presence/absence analyses assumed roughly uniform sequencing depth across donors, which may not hold. What a later analysis reportedly showed was that an Asian-associated ancestry cluster had fewer N-insertions than the 666-donor mean.

The ends lost 7 bases at V and 6 bases at J; junction bases unmatched: 10. CDR1 MNHEY and CDR2 SVGAGI come from the germline V gene. The CDR3 is made up of 15 amino acids. A multiplex PCR was run with 60 Vbeta primers and 13 Jbeta primers. The repertoire was sequenced with immunoSEQ multiplex PCR; TCRdb's copy has only in-frame clones and lacks some. This sample has 210,000 or so clones, with approximately 79% found just once. Comments on this clone: Its antigen is unknown.

Sequenced input: PBMCs. The receptor was derived from a girl aged 2 to 9 in good health and CMV-seronegative. The chain joins TRBV6-5 to TRBJ2-2, with 8 bases aligning to TRBD2. CDR3: CASTPGGGFAGELFF. The CDR3 DNA is TGTGCCAGCACCCCCGGGGGGGGGTTCGCCGGGGAGCTGTTTTTT.